Listed below are T cell receptor beta chains from one sample, sequenced in a study of a mutant IDH1 vaccine in newly diagnosed glioma. Repertoires were generated with immunoSEQ multiplex PCR, while TCRdb's copy carries only in-frame clones and drops some. This repertoire shows about 40,000 clones, roughly 90% found once; its top ten account for over 2.5%. No antigen is known for these receptors. This specimen consisted of PBMCs, obtained from a glioma patient whose treatment included an IDH1 peptide vaccine. These receptors were obtained from a man in his fifties with glioma. CDR3s include the opening cysteine and the closing phenylalanine or tryptophan. A D gene is named only where the DNA matches it firmly.

d_call: TRBD2; v_call: TRBV11-2; cdr3_aa: CASSSTRLAGGHNEQFF
d_call: -; v_call: TRBV14; cdr3_aa: CASSQDSYFYGYTF
d_call: -; v_call: TRBV18; cdr3_aa: CASSPLSDRYTEAFF
d_call: TRBD2; v_call: TRBV5-1; cdr3_aa: CASSTGELAGGIADTQYF
d_call: -; v_call: TRBV5-6; cdr3_aa: CASSSIDRTNTGELFF
d_call: -; v_call: TRBV6-5; cdr3_aa: CASSYFVNTGELFF
d_call: -; v_call: TRBV5-1; cdr3_aa: CASSLAFERPGYGYTF
d_call: -; v_call: TRBV6-5; cdr3_aa: CAIQEGFNTEAFF
d_call: -; v_call: TRBV29-1; cdr3_aa: CSAAERAHNEQFF
d_call: -; v_call: TRBV5-6; cdr3_aa: CASTWDGDRRNTEAFF
d_call: TRBD1; v_call: TRBV4-3; cdr3_aa: CASSQGQGAPLGANVLTF
d_call: TRBD1; v_call: TRBV5-1; cdr3_aa: CASAYRGYEQFF
d_call: -; v_call: TRBV18; cdr3_aa: CASSPGRNEKLFF
d_call: -; v_call: TRBV2; cdr3_aa: CASTELRSAEQYF
d_call: -; v_call: TRBV11-2; cdr3_aa: CASSLVGNTEAFF
d_call: TRBD2; v_call: TRBV10-3; cdr3_aa: CAISDQTHLAGGPLSTYNEQFF
d_call: TRBD2; v_call: TRBV7-2; cdr3_aa: CASSPGLAGGKSPYEQYF
d_call: -; v_call: TRBV19; cdr3_aa: CASSIQGWAEAFF
d_call: -; v_call: TRBV28; cdr3_aa: CASSPPRGGQHF
d_call: -; v_call: TRBV6-5; cdr3_aa: CASSTGRNQPQHF
d_call: -; v_call: TRBV4-3; cdr3_aa: CASSQGLTVTDTQYF
d_call: -; v_call: TRBV29-1; cdr3_aa: CSVETGIRSYEQYF
d_call: TRBD2; v_call: TRBV10-2; cdr3_aa: CASSEGTPSTSGRASNRETQYF
d_call: -; v_call: TRBV6-1; cdr3_aa: CASSEDRTHQETQYF
d_call: -; v_call: TRBV6-1; cdr3_aa: CASTLTGDTGELFF
d_call: -; v_call: TRBV28; cdr3_aa: CASSLSGTGEQYF
d_call: -; v_call: TRBV2; cdr3_aa: CASSEGGGRNQPQHF
d_call: TRBD1; v_call: TRBV7-2; cdr3_aa: CASSAEGALSNQPQHF
d_call: -; v_call: TRBV15; cdr3_aa: CATSRDPGGRRSGYTF
d_call: TRBD2; v_call: TRBV7-9; cdr3_aa: CASSSSGLQETQYF
d_call: -; v_call: TRBV7-9; cdr3_aa: CASSFGAAPEAFF
d_call: TRBD1; v_call: TRBV19; cdr3_aa: CASSRGQGRYGYTF
d_call: TRBD1; v_call: TRBV5-4; cdr3_aa: CASSLGQGGEDTF
d_call: TRBD1; v_call: TRBV7-8; cdr3_aa: CASRPDRGSYEQYF
d_call: -; v_call: TRBV6-5; cdr3_aa: CASSYGGRGETQYF
d_call: TRBD2; v_call: TRBV4-1; cdr3_aa: CASSQGLARSYNEQFF
d_call: -; v_call: TRBV10-2; cdr3_aa: CASSTLHTEAFF
d_call: -; v_call: TRBV6-6; cdr3_aa: CASSPPSGEQYF
d_call: -; v_call: TRBV19; cdr3_aa: CASSHLGYEQYF
d_call: TRBD1; v_call: TRBV7-9; cdr3_aa: CASSLEGTGRYGYTF
d_call: -; v_call: TRBV2; cdr3_aa: CASSEQARYEQYF
d_call: -; v_call: TRBV5-1; cdr3_aa: CASSLALNEQFF
d_call: -; v_call: TRBV6-1; cdr3_aa: CASSAGLSYEQYF